What follows are 11 T cell receptor beta chains derived from one specimen sequenced in a study of cytomegalovirus exposure and HLA in healthy donors (dated by TCRdb to between 2016 and 2019). The library was made by the immunoSEQ multiplex PCR assay. For the multiplex PCR, a mixture combining 60 forward primers for TCR Vbeta segments and 13 reverse primers for TCR Jbeta segments was used. TCRdb's version of the immuneACCESS table is confined to in-frame rearrangements and falls short of the full clone set. An unresolved V gene accounts for under half of the shortfall where checked; the remainder is of unknown origin. The sample includes 100,000 to 120,000 clones, with 86% observed a single time. The top ten clones comprise around 1.9% of the sample. Sequenced material: PBMCs. These receptors were collected from a man aged 40-49 years in good health and CMV-seronegative.

This clone occurred once. The chain joins TRBV7-9 to TRBJ2-1; 11 bases align to TRBD1. The V gene's germline CDR1 is SEHNR and CDR2 FQNEAQ (reference sequence). There are 15 residues in the CDR3. The junction had 4 bases not matched to a gene; V was cut back by 0 bases and J by 9 bases. CDR3 amino acids: CASSLAGTGGGEQFF. The CDR3 nucleotides are TGTGCCAGCAGCTTAGCGGGGACAGGGGGAGGTGAGCAGTTCTTC.

V and J are TRBV27 and TRBJ2-7; a possible D gene is TRBD2 (6 bases). V lost 3 bases to trimming and J lost 10 bases, with 13 bases between them. The V gene's germline CDR1 is MNHEY and CDR2 SMNVEV (reference sequence). The CDR3 totals 12 residues. The CDR3 reads CASSFPGGAQYF. In DNA, the CDR3 is TGTGCCAGCAGTTTCCCCGGAGGGGCTCAGTACTTC.

This clone has a single count. This chain joins TRBV5-1 and TRBJ2-3; D possibly corresponds to TRBD1 (6 bases). Germline assignment: CDR1 SGHRS and CDR2 YFSETQ. Trimming took 0 bases from V and 6 from J, leaving 8 bases between them. The CDR3 contains 13 residues. CDR3 region: CASSLDRGDTQYF. CDR3 bases: TGCGCCAGCAGCTTGGATAGGGGGGATACGCAGTATTTT.

Here the CDR3 reads CASRLAGAQETQYF. As DNA, the CDR3 is TGTGCCAGCAGACTAGCGGGGGCCCAAGAGACCCAGTACTTC. The V gene is TRBV25-1, the J gene TRBJ2-5, with 11 bases that match TRBD2. This CDR3 is built from 14 residues. With 6 bases clipped from V and 1 base from J, the junction kept 1 base outside the gene matches. Germline CDR1 reads MGHDK; CDR2 reads SYGVNS.

This clone came up once. V is TRBV6-6 and J is TRBJ1-1; D remains ambiguous. Trimming removed 8 bases at V and 6 bases at J, with 16 bases between. The CDR3 loop spans 13 amino acids. CDR1 and CDR2 from the germline V gene are MNHNY and SVGAGI (reference sequence). CDR3 coding DNA: TGTGCCAGCGTTGAGGAGGGTAGTGCTGAAGCTTTCTTT. This sequence encodes CASVEEGSAEAFF.

This chain joins TRBV19 and TRBJ2-7; 9 bases are shared with TRBD1. The CDR3 covers 14 residues. Trimming cost V 6 bases and J 1 base; bases outside gene matches: 4. Germline loops: CDR1 LNHDA, CDR2 SQIVND (reference sequence). CDR3 sequence: CASSLQGASYEQYF. The CDR3 DNA is TGTGCCAGTAGCTTACAGGGGGCTTCCTACGAGCAGTACTTC.

This chain links TRBV6-5 with TRBJ2-1; the match to TRBD2 covers 8 bases. CDR1 is MNHEY and CDR2 is SVGAGI in the germline V gene. After removal of 8 bases from V and 5 bases from J, the junction contained 5 bases not matched to a gene. CDR3 length: 13 residues. The CDR3 loop is CASRRGANNEQFF. As DNA, the CDR3 is TGTGCCAGCCGGCGGGGGGCCAACAATGAGCAGTTCTTC.

This chain's CDR3 is CASSDGTGGSPLHF. Written as DNA, the CDR3 is TGTGCCAGCAGCGATGGGACAGGAGGATCACCCCTCCACTTT. The chain has TRBV7-2 and TRBJ1-6; 8 bases match TRBD1. Unmatched junction bases numbered 7, after V lost 5 bases and J lost 10 bases. Germline V gene data show CDR1 as SGHTA and CDR2 as FQGNSA. This CDR3 region has 14 residues.

This chain connects TRBV6-1 to TRBJ2-1, with D maybe TRBD1 (6 bases). Deletions cut 7 bases from V and 2 bases from J, with 15 bases between. The CDR3 has 15 residues. CDR1 and CDR2 (germline): MNHNS, SASEGT. CDR3 nucleotide sequence: TGTGCCAGCAATTTAAACAGGGTACCCTACAATGAGCAGTTCTTC. Protein sequence: CASNLNRVPYNEQFF.

CDR3 coding DNA: TGTGCCAGTAGTAAACAGGGGGATCAGCCCCAGCATTTT. Translated, it gives CASSKQGDQPQHF. V gene TRBV19 combines with J gene TRBJ1-5; 8 bases agree with TRBD1. V shed 4 bases, J shed 5 bases, and the junction held 1 base outside the gene matches. CDR3 length: 13 residues. In germline, CDR1 is LNHDA, CDR2 SQIVND (reference sequence).

J is TRBJ2-3 and V is TRBV27, with 11 nucleotides matching TRBD2. Germline trimming cut 4 bases from V and 2 bases from J; bases unmatched to any gene: 5. The germline V gene encodes CDR1 MNHEY and CDR2 SMNVEV (reference sequence). The CDR3 contains 16 residues. The CDR3: CASSSIAGGLTDTQYF. CDR3 in DNA: TGTGCCAGCAGTTCCATAGCGGGGGGGCTCACAGATACGCAGTATTTT.